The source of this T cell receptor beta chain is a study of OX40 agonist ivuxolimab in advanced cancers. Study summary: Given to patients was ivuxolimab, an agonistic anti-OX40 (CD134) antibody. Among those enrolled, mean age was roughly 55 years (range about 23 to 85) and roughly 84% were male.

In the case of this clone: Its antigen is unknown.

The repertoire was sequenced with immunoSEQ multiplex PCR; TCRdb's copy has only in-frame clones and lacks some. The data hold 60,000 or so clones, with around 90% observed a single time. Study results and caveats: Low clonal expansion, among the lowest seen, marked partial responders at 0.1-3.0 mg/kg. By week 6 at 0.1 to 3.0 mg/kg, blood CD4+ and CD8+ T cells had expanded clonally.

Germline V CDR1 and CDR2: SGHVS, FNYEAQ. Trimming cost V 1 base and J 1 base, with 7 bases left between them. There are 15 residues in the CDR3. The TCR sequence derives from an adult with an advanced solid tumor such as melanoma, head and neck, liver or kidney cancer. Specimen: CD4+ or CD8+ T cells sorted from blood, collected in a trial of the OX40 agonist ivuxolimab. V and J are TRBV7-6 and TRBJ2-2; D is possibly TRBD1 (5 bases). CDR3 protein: CASSLEGQNTGELFF. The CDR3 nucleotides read TGTGCCAGCAGCTTAGAGGGGCAGAACACCGGGGAGCTGTTTTTT.